Below, 3 T cell receptor beta chains from the same sample are listed, as sequenced in a study of blood T cells in healthy people across ages. Next came a second PCR, run for about 7 to 11 cycles, which used a sample-barcoded 5' primer along with a J-beta primer mix. TCRdb fed the 5' RACE reads into MiXCR, producing one record per CDR3 protein. This table holds around 710,000 distinct CDR3 sequences, more than 40% found once. Sequenced material: blood. These receptors were taken from a woman aged 55-75 years in good health.

The rearrangement joins TRBV27 to TRBJ1-5; the D gene is possibly TRBD1 (5 bases). CDR3 length: 14 amino acids. CDR1 is MNHEY and CDR2 is SMNVEV in the germline V gene (reference sequence). V was shortened by 0 bases and J by 14 bases, with 17 bases between the two germline ends. CDR3 nucleotides: TGTGCCAGCAGTTTATCGAACAGCAGGGACCGGAAGCATTTT. Translating it yields CASSLSNSRDRKHF.

This clonotype occurred a few times. This chain joins TRBV12-3 or TRBV12-4 and TRBJ1-6; TRBD1 matches 8 bases. With 5 bases clipped from V and 6 bases from J, the junction kept 15 bases outside the gene matches. The CDR3 is 18 residues long. This chain's CDR3 is CASSPPGTGTRRNSPLHF. CDR3 coding DNA: TGTGCCAGCAGTCCCCCTGGGACAGGAACTAGACGTAATTCACCCCTCCACTTT.

This chain uses TRBV7-9 with TRBJ2-7, with 9 bases matching TRBD2. The junction had 9 bases not matched to a gene; V was cut back by 3 bases and J by 6 bases. The germline gives CDR1 SEHNR, CDR2 FQNEAQ (reference sequence). This CDR3 spans 15 amino acids. The CDR3 sequence is CASSFLAGNGGEQYF. The DNA of the CDR3 is TGTGCCAGCAGCTTCCTAGCGGGGAATGGAGGCGAGCAGTACTTC.